This TCR beta chain was obtained from a study of shared clonotypes between healthy human individuals. Findings and limits, study-wide: Sample collection involved blood only; tissue repertoires are likely different. A reduction in generation probabilities was seen for non-shared clonotypes relative to those shared by all four donors.

With respect to this clone: The target antigen is unknown.

As handled by the study authors: In the immunoSEQ data, sequences were junction-only and lacked quality scores, so filtering differed. Here immunoSEQ multiplex PCR was the method, and the copy in TCRdb shows in-frame clones only, minus some. V, J and clone size derive from that table, while D and trimming were established from the DNA sequence. The data contain some 2 million clones, roughly 95% of them singletons. Cells designated naive CD8 were CD45RO-negative and were positively selected for CCR7, with terminally differentiated effector memory CD45RA+ cells excluded. CDR1 is LGHNA, CDR2 YSLEER, per germline. The CDR3 covers 16 residues. The ends were cut back, 0 bases at V and 0 bases at J, with 11 bases in the middle.

V usage is TRBV4-3 and J usage is TRBJ1-1; D is possibly TRBD1 (5 bases). The material sequenced was naive CD8+ T cells sorted from blood. This TCR derives from a man in his late teens or twenties in good health. CDR3 amino acids: CASSQDREGVNTEAFF. As DNA, the CDR3 is TGCGCCAGCAGCCAAGATCGGGAAGGGGTGAACACTGAAGCTTTCTTT.